This paragraph reports one TCR beta chain. This entry is derived from a study of blood T cell repertoires in COVID-19. The overall study: Some COVID-19 samples were acute and others convalescent; all came from the United States, Italy and Spain. PBMCs, B-cell-depleted T cells, or T cells provided the cDNA or gDNA that made up the material.

Under the authors' procedure: Estimates of nucleated cell counts were drawn from the amplification of reference gene primers. Measured with immunoSEQ multiplex PCR; TCRdb has only the in-frame clones, and not every one. For V, J and clone size, that table is used; D and trimming come from the DNA. The data contain about 240,000 clones, about 86% of them singletons. CDR1 is KGHSH, CDR2 LQKENI, per germline. After removal of 6 bases from V and 2 bases from J, the junction contained 6 bases not matched to a gene. This CDR3 contains 15 residues. The chain links TRBV18 to TRBJ1-5; 8 bases fit TRBD1. The clonotype was recovered from a man in his sixties with acute or convalescent COVID-19. Sample: peripheral blood. In nucleotides, the CDR3 is TGTGCCAGCTCCCGACAGGGGAACGGCAATCAGCCCCAGCATTTT. This codes for CASSRQGNGNQPQHF.